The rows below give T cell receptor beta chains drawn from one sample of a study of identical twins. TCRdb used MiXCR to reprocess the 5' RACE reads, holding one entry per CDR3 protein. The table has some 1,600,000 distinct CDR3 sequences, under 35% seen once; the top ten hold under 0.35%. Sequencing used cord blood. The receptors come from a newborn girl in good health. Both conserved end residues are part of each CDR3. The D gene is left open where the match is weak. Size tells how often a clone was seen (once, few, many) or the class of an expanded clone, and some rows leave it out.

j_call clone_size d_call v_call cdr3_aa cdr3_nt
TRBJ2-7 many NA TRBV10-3 CAISESGGSHEQYF TGTGCCATCAGTGAGTCCGGAGGGTCCCACGAGCAGTACTTC
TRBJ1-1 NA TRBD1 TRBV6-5 CASSWTGLGTEAFF TGTGCCAGCAGTTGGACAGGGTTGGGGACTGAAGCTTTCTTT
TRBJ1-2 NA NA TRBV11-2 CASSSHSLQGPYGYTF TGTGCCAGCAGTAGCCATTCTCTACAGGGTCCCTATGGCTACACCTTC
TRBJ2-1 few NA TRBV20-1 CSARDRTSYNEQFF TGCAGTGCTAGAGACCGGACTTCATACAATGAGCAGTTCTTC
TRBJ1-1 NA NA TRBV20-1 CIYPVGGRDTEAFF TGCATCTACCCGGTCGGGGGGAGGGACACTGAAGCTTTCTTT
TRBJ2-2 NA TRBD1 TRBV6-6 CASSWDSLNSGELFF TGTGCCAGCAGCTGGGACAGCCTAAACTCCGGGGAGCTGTTTTTT
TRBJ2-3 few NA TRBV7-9 CASSLASHGDTQYF TGTGCCAGCAGCTTAGCTAGCCATGGCGATACGCAGTATTTT
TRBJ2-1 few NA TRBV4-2 CASSQVFPVVPVRWAYNEQFF TGTGCCAGCAGCCAAGTTTTCCCGGTCGTGCCCGTACGTTGGGCATACAATGAGCAGTTCTTC
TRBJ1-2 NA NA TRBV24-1 CATMGPDYGYTF TGTGCCACAATGGGGCCAGATTATGGCTACACCTTC
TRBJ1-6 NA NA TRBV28 CASTWGSENSPLHF TGTGCCAGCACCTGGGGGTCCGAAAATTCACCCCTCCACTTT